This section outlines one T cell receptor (beta chain) sequence together with its context. Its target is not known. These data come from a study of T-cell memory formation after mild COVID-19. Study-wide background: The two donors had largely donor-specific TCR clusters. Study-level findings and limits: Clones that contracted from day 15 to 85 had balanced CD4/CD8; later expanders were CD4+ biased. The study detected some responding clones in pre-infection memory, suggesting cross-reactive memory joined. Whether day 37 second-wave clones are SARS-CoV-2-specific was not confirmed.

This CDR3 spans 14 amino acids. V was pared by 0 bases and J by 5 bases, with 2 bases of the junction left unmatched. CDR1 and CDR2 from the germline V gene are SGHRS and YFSETQ. Via MiXCR, TCRdb re-called the 5' RACE reads, giving one row per CDR3 protein. The data show about 270,000 distinct CDR3 sequences, with around 15% seen just once and less than 30% held by the top ten. The specimen was PBMCs or a T cell subset sorted from them (not recorded which). V is TRBV5-1 and J is TRBJ2-1, with 7 bases lining up with TRBD1. This sequence was found in a man aged 18 to 29 who had mild COVID-19 (a few samples of this study predate the infection). Cell type and time point are not known. CDR3 residues: CASSLGGQDNEQFF. In DNA form, the CDR3 reads TGCGCCAGCAGCTTGGGCGGACAGGACAATGAGCAGTTCTTC. The whole variable domain, filled in from reference TRBV5-1 and TRBJ2-1, reads KAGVTQTPRYLIKTRGQQVTLSCSPISGHRSVSWYQQTPGQGLQFLFEYFSETQRNKGNFPGRFSGRQFSNSRSEMNVSTLELGDSALYLCASSLGGQDNEQFFGPGTRLTVL.